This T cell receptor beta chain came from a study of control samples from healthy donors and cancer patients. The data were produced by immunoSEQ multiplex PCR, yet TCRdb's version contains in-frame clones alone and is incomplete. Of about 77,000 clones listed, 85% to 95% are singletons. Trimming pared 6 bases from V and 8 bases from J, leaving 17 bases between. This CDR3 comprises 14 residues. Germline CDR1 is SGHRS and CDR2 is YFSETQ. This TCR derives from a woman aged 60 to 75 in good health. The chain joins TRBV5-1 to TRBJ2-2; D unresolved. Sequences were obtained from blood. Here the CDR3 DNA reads TGCGCCAGCAAACCCTCTCGGCCCGTTGGGGAGCTGTTTTTT. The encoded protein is CASKPSRPVGELFF.